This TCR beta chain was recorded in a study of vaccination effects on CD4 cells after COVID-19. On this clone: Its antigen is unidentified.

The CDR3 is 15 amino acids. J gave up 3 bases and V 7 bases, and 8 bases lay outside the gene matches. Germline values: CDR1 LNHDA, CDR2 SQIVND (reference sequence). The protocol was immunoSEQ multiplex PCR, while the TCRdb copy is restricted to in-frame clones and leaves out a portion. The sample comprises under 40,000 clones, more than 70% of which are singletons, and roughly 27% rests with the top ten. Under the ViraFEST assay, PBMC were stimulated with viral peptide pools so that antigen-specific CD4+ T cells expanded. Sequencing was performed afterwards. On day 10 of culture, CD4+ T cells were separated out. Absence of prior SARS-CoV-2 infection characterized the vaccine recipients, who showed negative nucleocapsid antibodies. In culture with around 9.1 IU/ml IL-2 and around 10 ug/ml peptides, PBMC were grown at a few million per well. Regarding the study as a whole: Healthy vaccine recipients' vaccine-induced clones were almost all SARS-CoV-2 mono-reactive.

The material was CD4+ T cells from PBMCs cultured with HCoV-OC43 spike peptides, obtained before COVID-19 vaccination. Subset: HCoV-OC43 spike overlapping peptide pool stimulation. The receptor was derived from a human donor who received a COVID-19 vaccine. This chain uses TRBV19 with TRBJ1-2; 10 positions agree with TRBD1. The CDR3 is CASNPKGQGHYGYTF. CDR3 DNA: TGTGCCAGTAACCCCAAGGGACAGGGGCACTATGGCTACACCTTC.